This T cell receptor beta chain stems from a study of technical replicates of blood from four donors. Profiled with immunoSEQ multiplex PCR; TCRdb holds only in-frame clones, not every one. The table lists more than 70,000 clones, 93% of them singletons. Looked up from germline, CDR1 is KGHSH and CDR2 is LQKENI. The junction had 6 bases not matched to a gene; V was cut back by 5 bases and J by 0 bases. The CDR3 has 16 residues. The sequencing sample was made of T cells isolated from PBMCs. This chain joins TRBV18 and TRBJ2-2; 7 bases align to TRBD1. The source is a human donor in good health. CDR3 residues: CASSAETGSNTGELFF. Here the CDR3 DNA reads TGTGCCAGCTCAGCAGAGACAGGGTCGAACACCGGGGAGCTGTTTTTT.